This TCR beta chain was retrieved from a study of T-cell reconstitution after alpha-beta-depleted transplantation in children. Unique molecular identifiers were incorporated when the TCRbeta library was constructed. TCRdb analysed the PCR reads with MiXCR anew, one entry per CDR3 protein. The data show about 980,000 distinct CDR3 sequences, 25% to 35% seen once. V was pared by 1 base and J by 0 bases, with 5 bases between. The germline V gene encodes CDR1 SGHRS and CDR2 YFSETQ. This CDR3 spans 15 amino acids. This TCR came from a boy under two years old who had a stem cell transplant for SCID, so the T cells may come from the graft donor. The starting material was PBMCs, mostly from graft donor cells, obtained 360 days after TCRalphabeta/CD19-depleted stem cell transplant. This rearrangement joins TRBV5-1 to TRBJ2-6; the D is unclear. The CDR3 nucleotides read TGCGCCAGCAGCTTGCCGAACTCTGGGGCCAACGTCCTGACTTTC. Its translation: CASSLPNSGANVLTF.